The clone carrying this T cell receptor beta chain came up once. The antigen is unknown. This record comes from a study of vaccination effects on CD4 cells after COVID-19. Points from the study as a whole: Marked contraction was observed in infection-induced and vaccine-induced clones late after vaccination.

ViraFEST used viral peptide pools to expand antigen-specific CD4+ T cells before sequencing. It was after roughly 11 days of culture that CD4+ T cells were isolated. Either the mRNA-1273 or the BNT162b2 vaccine was given to participants as two doses. Trimming removed 0 bases at V and 4 bases at J, with 10 bases between. CDR1 and CDR2 from the germline V gene are SGDLS and YYNGEE. The CDR3 extends over 14 amino acids. Data came from immunoSEQ multiplex PCR; TCRdb stores just in-frame clones and leaves some out. This table holds under 50,000 clones, almost 85% found once. This rearrangement joins TRBV9 to TRBJ1-2; D call uncertain. The source material was CD4+ T cells from PBMCs cultured with HCoV-NL63 spike peptides, sampled after COVID-19 vaccination. The receptor's source is a human donor who received a COVID-19 vaccine. Some clones in this sample may be carry-over from other donors' samples. Here the CDR3 DNA reads TGTGCCAGCAGCGTAGCCCCCTCACTCTATGGCTACACCTTC. It translates to CASSVAPSLYGYTF.